These T cell receptor beta chains were read from a single sample in a study of blood T cell repertoires in COVID-19. Sequencing used immunoSEQ multiplex PCR; TCRdb keeps in-frame clones, though not all of them. The table shows 150,000 to 200,000 clones, with 88% occurring only once. The sample taken for sequencing was PBMCs or T cells enriched from blood (not recorded which). The source of these receptors is a woman between 18 and 29 years old who had recovered from COVID-19. Each CDR3 is given with its conserved first and last residue. D genes are given only for firm matches. Clone size appears in some rows only: once, few, many, or a class for an expanded clone.

TRBJ1-3 | NA | TRBV2 | NA | TGTGCCAGCAGTGAATTACGGTCCATCTCTGGAAACACCATATATTTT | CASSELRSISGNTIYF
TRBJ2-7 | TRBD1 | TRBV7-2 | NA | TGTGCCAGCAGTGGACAGGGCTCCTACGAGCAGTACTTC | CASSGQGSYEQYF
TRBJ1-5 | TRBD1 | TRBV28 | NA | TGTGCCAGCAGGGGAGACAGGGGCAGCAATCAGCCCCAGCATTTT | CASRGDRGSNQPQHF
TRBJ2-7 | NA | TRBV12-3/TRBV12-4 | NA | TGTGCCAGCAGTTTCCCCCCCACCTACGAGCAGTACTTC | CASSFPPTYEQYF
TRBJ2-3 | NA | TRBV7-3 | NA | TGTGCCAGCAGCTTAGGAGGTTCAGATACGCAGTATTTT | CASSLGGSDTQYF
TRBJ2-2 | NA | TRBV15 | NA | TGTGCCACCAGCAGAGACTCCCAGGCCGGGGAGCTGTTTTTT | CATSRDSQAGELFF
TRBJ1-3 | NA | TRBV6-2/TRBV6-3 | NA | TGTGCCAGCAGTTACCACTCGATTGCGGATCCGGCGCACTCTGGAAACACCATATATTTT | CASSYHSIADPAHSGNTIYF
TRBJ1-2 | NA | TRBV6-5 | NA | TGTGCCAGCAGTACTCCGGGGGGGGAGGACTATGGCTACACCTTC | CASSTPGGEDYGYTF
TRBJ2-5 | NA | TRBV5-1 | NA | TGCGCCAGCAGCTTGGTTCAGGGACAAGAGACCCAGTACTTC | CASSLVQGQETQYF
TRBJ2-2 | TRBD1 | TRBV5-1 | NA | TGCGCCAGCCGAGAGGGGGCGCAGATCACCGGGGAGCTGTTTTTT | CASREGAQITGELFF
TRBJ2-1 | NA | TRBV10-3 | NA | TGTGCCATCAGTGAGGGAGGACTGAACAATGAGCAGTTCTTC | CAISEGGLNNEQFF
TRBJ1-1 | TRBD1 | TRBV14 | NA | TGTGCCAGCAGCCAGAGGGGGCTGCCTGAAGCTTTCTTT | CASSQRGLPEAFF
TRBJ2-7 | TRBD1 | TRBV3-1/TRBV3-2 | NA | TGTGCCAGCAGCCAAGGGGGCAGGGGGAGCGAGCAGTACTTC | CASSQGGRGSEQYF
TRBJ1-4 | NA | TRBV18 | few | TGTGCCAGCTCACCAGCCAGCCTCAGCGCAACTAATGAAAAACTGTTTTTT | CASSPASLSATNEKLFF
TRBJ1-2 | NA | TRBV5-4 | NA | TGTGCCAGCAGCATGGGGAGCGGCTTAGGAAATAACTATGGCTACACCTTC | CASSMGSGLGNNYGYTF
TRBJ2-7 | NA | TRBV20-1 | NA | TGCAGTGCTAGAGTAAACTACGAGCAGTACTTC | CSARVNYEQYF
TRBJ2-7 | TRBD1 | TRBV28 | NA | TGTGCCAGCATTGGACAGGCGTCCTTCTACGAGCAGTACTTC | CASIGQASFYEQYF
TRBJ1-2 | TRBD1 | TRBV6-5 | NA | TGTGCCAGCAGGCGACAGGGGTACTATGGCTACACCTTC | CASRRQGYYGYTF
TRBJ1-5 | NA | TRBV28 | NA | TGTGCCAGCACCCGGGGGGACCCTAATCAGCCCCAGCATTTT | CASTRGDPNQPQHF
TRBJ1-2 | TRBD1 | TRBV19 | NA | TGTGCCAGTAGTATAGGTTCGGACAGGGGGCTTCGTGGCTACACCTTC | CASSIGSDRGLRGYTF
TRBJ2-3 | NA | TRBV28 | NA | TGTGCCAGCACGGTAGGGGCCACAGATACGCAGTATTTT | CASTVGATDTQYF
TRBJ1-3 | TRBD1 | TRBV28 | NA | TGTGCCAGCAGTTTATTGACAGGGGGAAGAAACACCATATATTTT | CASSLLTGGRNTIYF
TRBJ2-7 | TRBD2 | TRBV3-1/TRBV3-2 | few | TGTGCCACCTCACCGACTAGCGGATGGGCCTACGAGCAGTACTTC | CATSPTSGWAYEQYF
TRBJ2-5 | TRBD2 | TRBV5-1 | NA | TGCGCCAGCAGGGTTGGACTAGCGGGGGACGGGGAGACCCAGTACTTC | CASRVGLAGDGETQYF
TRBJ2-7 | TRBD2 | TRBV5-4 | NA | TGTGCCAGCAGCTTGGCCGGGACTAAAAGCCACGAGCAGTACTTC | CASSLAGTKSHEQYF
TRBJ1-5 | NA | TRBV10-2 | NA | TGCGCCAGCAGTGAGAGGCAGCAGGTTCAGCCCCAGCATTTT | CASSERQQVQPQHF
TRBJ2-5 | NA | TRBV5-1 | once | TGCGCCAGCAGCGAACAGGCTACTCAGGGGAAAGAGACCCAGTACTTC | CASSEQATQGKETQYF
TRBJ1-6 | NA | TRBV18 | NA | TGTGCCAGCTCACCACGGAGGTCCTCCTATAATTCACCCCTCCACTTT | CASSPRRSSYNSPLHF
TRBJ2-7 | NA | TRBV18 | NA | TGTGCCAGCTCACCGGAATCAGGGGACGAGCAGTACTTC | CASSPESGDEQYF
TRBJ1-6 | NA | TRBV11-2 | once | TGTGCCAGCACGAGGGGGATCTATAATTCACCCCTCCACTTT | CASTRGIYNSPLHF
TRBJ2-1 | TRBD2 | TRBV6-1 | NA | TGTGCCAGCAGTGAAACTAGCGGGGGGGTAAATGAGCAGTTCTTC | CASSETSGGVNEQFF
TRBJ1-2 | TRBD1 | TRBV19 | NA | TGTGCCAGTTACAGGGGAGAAGGGGGCTACACCTTC | CASYRGEGGYTF
TRBJ2-1 | TRBD2 | TRBV30 | NA | TGTGCCTGGAGTGTAGGGCTAGCGGAGCTCGAGCAGTTCTTC | CAWSVGLAELEQFF
TRBJ1-2 | TRBD1 | TRBV27 | NA | TGTGCCAGCAGTCTGACAGGGACATATGGCTACACCTTC | CASSLTGTYGYTF
TRBJ1-2 | TRBD1 | TRBV28 | NA | TGTGCCAGCAGTGGACCTGGGACAGGCTTCTATGGCTACACCTTC | CASSGPGTGFYGYTF
TRBJ1-6 | TRBD1 | TRBV28 | NA | TGTGCCAGCAGTCTAATTTTGGACAGGCCTAATTCACCCCTCCACTTT | CASSLILDRPNSPLHF
TRBJ2-2 | TRBD1 | TRBV28 | NA | TGTGCCAGCAAAAAGGGGGCCGGGAACACCGGGGAGCTGTTTTTT | CASKKGAGNTGELFF
TRBJ2-2 | TRBD1 | TRBV27 | NA | TGTGCCAGCAGCCACTCGACAGGGGCCGGGGAGCTGTTTTTT | CASSHSTGAGELFF